This T cell receptor (beta chain) was identified in a study of blood T cell repertoires in COVID-19. About the research overall: COVID-19 samples collected from the United States, Italy and Spain covered acute and convalescent phases.

Which cohort a participant joined came from the clinical history participants gave. V lost 2 bases, J lost 4 bases, and 3 bases stayed unmatched. The CDR3 consists of 15 residues. Germline CDR1 reads SGHRS; CDR2 reads YFSETQ. Assay: immunoSEQ multiplex PCR; the TCRdb copy retains only in-frame clones and omits some. The table has roughly 320,000 clones, 65% to 90% seen once. The TCR comes from a man younger than 45 who had recovered from COVID-19. The chain employs TRBV5-1 and TRBJ2-3; 11 bases map to TRBD1. Sequencing was done on a sample of PBMCs or T cells enriched from blood (not recorded which). CDR3 loop: CASSFSGQGADTQYF. CDR3 sequence (DNA): TGCGCCAGCAGCTTTTCGGGACAGGGGGCAGATACGCAGTATTTT.